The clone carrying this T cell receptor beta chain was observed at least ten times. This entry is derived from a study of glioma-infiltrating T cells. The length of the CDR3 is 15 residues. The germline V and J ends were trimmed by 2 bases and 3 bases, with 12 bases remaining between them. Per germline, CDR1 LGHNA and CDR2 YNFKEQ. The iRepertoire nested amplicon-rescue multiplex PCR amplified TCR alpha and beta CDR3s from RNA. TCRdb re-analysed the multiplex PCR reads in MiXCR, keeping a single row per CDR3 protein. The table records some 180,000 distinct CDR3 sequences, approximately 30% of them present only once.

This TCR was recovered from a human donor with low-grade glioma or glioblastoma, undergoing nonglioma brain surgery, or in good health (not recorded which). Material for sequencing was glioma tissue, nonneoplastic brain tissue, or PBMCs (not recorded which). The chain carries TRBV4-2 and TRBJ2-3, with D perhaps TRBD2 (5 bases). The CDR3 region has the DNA TGTGCCAGCAGCCAACCACTAGTACAAACAGATACGCAGTATTTT. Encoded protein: CASSQPLVQTDTQYF.